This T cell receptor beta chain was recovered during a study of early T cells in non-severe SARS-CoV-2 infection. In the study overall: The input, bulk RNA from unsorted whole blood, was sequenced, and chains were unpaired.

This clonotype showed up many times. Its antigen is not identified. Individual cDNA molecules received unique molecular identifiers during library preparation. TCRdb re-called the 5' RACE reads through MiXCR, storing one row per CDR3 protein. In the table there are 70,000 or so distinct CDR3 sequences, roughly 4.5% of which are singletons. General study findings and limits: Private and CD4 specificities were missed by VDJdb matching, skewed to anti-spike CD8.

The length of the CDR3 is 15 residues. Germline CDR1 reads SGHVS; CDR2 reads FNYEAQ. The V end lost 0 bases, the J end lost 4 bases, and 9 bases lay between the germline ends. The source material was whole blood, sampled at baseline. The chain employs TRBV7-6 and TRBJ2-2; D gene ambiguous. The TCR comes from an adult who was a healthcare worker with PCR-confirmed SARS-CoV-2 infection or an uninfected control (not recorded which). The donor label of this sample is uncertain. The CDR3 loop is CASSLAVSFTGELFF. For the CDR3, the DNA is TGTGCCAGCAGCTTAGCTGTGAGTTTCACCGGGGAGCTGTTTTTT.